A single sample is the source of the 3 T cell receptor beta chains below, sequenced in a study of neurological immune-mediated disorders. Using its own MiXCR run on the 5' RACE reads, TCRdb lists one record per CDR3 protein. The data contain roughly 25,000 distinct CDR3 sequences, 6.5% to 8.5% of them singletons. The source material was PBMCs. These receptors all stem from a woman aged 40 to 50 in good health.

In this sample, this clonotype turned up many times. The chain is built from TRBV30 and TRBJ2-2, with 8 nucleotides matching TRBD2. V shed 3 bases and J 4 bases; nucleotides not matched to a gene: 7. The CDR3 length is 15 residues. Germline loops: CDR1 GTSNPN, CDR2 SVGIG (reference sequence). CDR3 sequence (DNA): TGTGCCTGGAGGCCAGCGGGGGCGGGCACCGGGGAGCTGTTTTTT. It yields the protein CAWRPAGAGTGELFF.

By proportion, this clonotype is medium-sized. The chain links TRBV7-2 to TRBJ1-1, with unresolved D. Germline V gene lookup returns CDR1 SGHTA and CDR2 FQGNSA. V gave up 5 bases and J gave up 0 bases, with 13 bases separating them. The CDR3 covers 15 residues. CDR3 amino acids: CASSGGRGLNTEAFF. The CDR3 nucleotides are TGTGCCAGCAGCGGAGGACGGGGTTTGAACACTGAAGCTTTCTTT.

This clonotype was seen repeatedly, ten times or more. The rearrangement uses TRBV5-1 and TRBJ2-3; D is ambiguous. The germline V gene has CDR1 SGHRS and CDR2 YFSETQ. Trimming stripped 7 bases from V and 0 bases from J, with 15 bases between. This CDR3 is 15 amino acids long. The CDR3 nucleotides read TGCGCCAGCTGCCTGGACGGAACTAGCACAGATACGCAGTATTTT. As protein: CASCLDGTSTDTQYF.